Described below is a single T cell receptor (beta chain) sequence and its context. The sample belongs to a study of control samples from healthy donors and cancer patients. V lost 6 bases and J lost 6, with 18 bases in between. The CDR3 contains 15 residues. Germline V lookup: CDR1 KGHSH, CDR2 LQKENI. Produced via immunoSEQ multiplex PCR; TCRdb's table is partial and in-frame only. Of some 100,000 clones listed, approximately 93% are singletons. The TCR was taken from a man younger than 35 in good health. Sequencing input: blood. The chain combines TRBV18 with TRBJ1-5, with D perhaps matching TRBD1 (6 bases). The CDR3: CASSFRAQGSQPQHF. In DNA form, the CDR3 reads TGTGCCAGCTCCTTTAGGGCGCAGGGGAGTCAGCCCCAGCATTTT.